A selection of T cell receptor beta chains follows, all from one sample in a study of CD8 T cells in Susac syndrome. In TCRdb, the immunoSEQ multiplex PCR reads were re-called with MiXCR into one record per CDR3 protein. Of roughly 150,000 distinct CDR3 sequences in the sample, just under 95% were seen once. The sequencing input was CD8+ T cells from PBMCs. The receptors come from a human donor with multiple sclerosis. The CDR3 runs from the conserved cysteine through the conserved F or W. D genes are given only for firm matches. Not every row has a clone size; where given, it reads once, few, many or a size class.

size,J,D,V,DNA,CDR3
once,TRBJ1-2,.,TRBV9,TGTGCCAGCAGCGGGGGACATGTCACCTTC,CASSGGHVTF
.,TRBJ2-3,TRBD2,TRBV7-3,TGTGCCAGCAGCTTGGTTCGGCGGGGGACCACAGATACGCAGTATTTT,CASSLVRRGTTDTQYF
.,TRBJ2-7,TRBD2,TRBV20-1,TGCAGTGCTACCGATCACGAGACTAGCTTTGATTATCGGTTCTACGAGCAGTACTTC,CSATDHETSFDYRFYEQYF
.,TRBJ1-6,.,TRBV7-8,TGTGCCAGCCGGGCGGGGGCCTCTAACCATTCACCCCTCCACTTT,CASRAGASNHSPLHF
.,TRBJ2-6,.,TRBV6-2/TRBV6-3,TGTGCCAGCAGTTACGTGGCCTCTGGGGCCAACGTCCTGACTTTC,CASSYVASGANVLTF
.,TRBJ1-2,.,TRBV7-9,TGTGCCAGCAGCCCCCCCTCCCCCTCAGATGGCTACACCTTC,CASSPPSPSDGYTF
.,TRBJ2-7,TRBD1,TRBV29-1,TGCAGCGTTGGACAGGGCCCTGGGCAGTACTTC,CSVGQGPGQYF
.,TRBJ2-1,.,TRBV7-9,TGTGCCAGCAGCTTAGAAGGCAGGACGAGCTCCTACAATGAGCAGTTCTTC,CASSLEGRTSSYNEQFF
.,TRBJ1-6,TRBD1,TRBV7-6,TGTGCCAGCAGCCCAGGGACAGTCGGAAATTCACCCCTCCACTTT,CASSPGTVGNSPLHF
.,TRBJ1-2,.,TRBV9,TGTGCCAGCAGCCTGGAAACACCCCTGTATGGCTACACCTTC,CASSLETPLYGYTF
.,TRBJ1-5,.,TRBV5-6,TGTGCCAGCAGCTCTACAAGAGATAGCAATCAGCCCCAGCATTTT,CASSSTRDSNQPQHF
.,TRBJ2-7,.,TRBV29-1,TGCAGCGTTGAAGGCAGGACAGGAGGGGACGACGAGCAGTACTTC,CSVEGRTGGDDEQYF
.,TRBJ1-6,.,TRBV6-2/TRBV6-3,TGTGCCAGCAGCTACACCGGGACACAAAATTCACCCCTCCACTTT,CASSYTGTQNSPLHF
.,TRBJ1-2,.,TRBV7-9,TGTGCCAGCAGCTTAGGAAGTAGAGCGAGCGTCCCGATAAACTATGGCTACACCTTC,CASSLGSRASVPINYGYTF
once,TRBJ1-2,.,TRBV9,TGTGCCAGCAGCGTAGAGGGCAGAGTCTATGGCTACACCTTC,CASSVEGRVYGYTF
.,TRBJ2-3,.,TRBV7-9,TGTGCCAGCGGATTGGCAGATACGCAGTATTTT,CASGLADTQYF
.,TRBJ2-1,TRBD1,TRBV2,TGTGCCAGCAGTTTCCGGGACAGGGCCCTCAATGAGCAGTTCTTC,CASSFRDRALNEQFF
.,TRBJ2-7,.,TRBV9,TGTGCCAGCAGCGACGGGGCGAACGAGCAGTACTTC,CASSDGANEQYF
.,TRBJ1-2,.,TRBV9,TGTGCCAGCACCTCTAACTATGGCTACACCTTC,CASTSNYGYTF
.,TRBJ1-2,TRBD1,TRBV20-1,TGCAGTGCTACCAATCCGGACAGGGATGGCTACACCTTC,CSATNPDRDGYTF
.,TRBJ1-2,.,TRBV9,TGTGCCAGCAGCGCGGGACTCCTGGTTAGCTATGGCTACACCTTC,CASSAGLLVSYGYTF
.,TRBJ2-5,.,TRBV27,TGTGCCAGCAGTCCGTTGGGGGGAGAGACCCAGTACTTC,CASSPLGGETQYF
.,TRBJ2-3,TRBD1,TRBV14,TGTGCCAGCAGCCAAGATCGGGACAGGGGGCGCAGAGATACGCAGTATTTT,CASSQDRDRGRRDTQYF
.,TRBJ2-1,TRBD2,TRBV7-7,TGTGCTAGCAGCCTGACTAGCGGGGGCCTATCGGAGCAGTTCTTC,CASSLTSGGLSEQFF
.,TRBJ2-5,.,TRBV30,TGTGCCTGGAGTCATTTGGGGAAAGAGACCCAGTACTTC,CAWSHLGKETQYF
once,TRBJ1-3,TRBD1,TRBV29-1,TGCAGCGTTCCAGGGGGGGCCTCTGGAAACACCATATATTTT,CSVPGGASGNTIYF
.,TRBJ2-1,TRBD2,TRBV20-1,TGCAGTGCTCCCCCTACTAGCGGGGGGGTTTTAAATGAGCAGTTCTTC,CSAPPTSGGVLNEQFF
.,TRBJ1-2,TRBD1,TRBV5-6,TGTGCCAGCAGCCACGGGACAGGCGCTATCTATGGCTACACCTTC,CASSHGTGAIYGYTF
.,TRBJ1-5,TRBD1,TRBV6-1,TGTGCCAGCAGTGTGCGACAGGGAAAGAGGGATCAGCCCCAGCATTTT,CASSVRQGKRDQPQHF
.,TRBJ2-7,TRBD2,TRBV20-1,TGCAGTGCAGAGAGGGGCAGCGGGGGGCCCTACGAGCAGTACTTC,CSAERGSGGPYEQYF
.,TRBJ2-7,.,TRBV28,TGTGCCAGCAGTCGGGTTCGGTACGAGCAGTACTTC,CASSRVRYEQYF
once,TRBJ2-5,.,TRBV9,TGTGCCAGCAGCCCTTCCCAGGGTGGGGAGACCCAGTACTTC,CASSPSQGGETQYF
.,TRBJ2-1,.,TRBV20-1,TGCAGTGCTAGAAGCAGGGGCCCTTACAATGAGCAGTTCTTC,CSARSRGPYNEQFF